This T cell receptor (beta chain) was sequenced in a study of shared clonotypes between healthy human individuals. CDR3 length: 15 residues. Looked up from germline, CDR1 is SNHLY and CDR2 is FYNNEI. Trimming pared 8 bases from V and 4 bases from J, leaving 18 bases between. Investigators spread the genomic DNA of each subset evenly over several immunoSEQ plates. The repertoire was sequenced with immunoSEQ multiplex PCR; TCRdb's copy has only in-frame clones and lacks some. The profile shows 600,000 to 700,000 clones, around 78% of them singletons. General study findings and limits: Compared with clonotypes that all four donors shared, non-shared clonotypes had lower generation probabilities.

A word on this clone: Its antigen is unknown.

The clonotype originates from a woman aged 25-40 years in good health. The sample was memory CD4+ T cells sorted from blood. Stated subset: CD45RA-negative fraction. The chain links TRBV2 to TRBJ1-5, with D possibly TRBD1 on 5 matching bases. This CDR3 reads CASGLERGRNQPQHF. The CDR3 coding sequence is TGTGCCAGCGGGTTGGAGCGGGGCCGTAATCAGCCCCAGCATTTT.